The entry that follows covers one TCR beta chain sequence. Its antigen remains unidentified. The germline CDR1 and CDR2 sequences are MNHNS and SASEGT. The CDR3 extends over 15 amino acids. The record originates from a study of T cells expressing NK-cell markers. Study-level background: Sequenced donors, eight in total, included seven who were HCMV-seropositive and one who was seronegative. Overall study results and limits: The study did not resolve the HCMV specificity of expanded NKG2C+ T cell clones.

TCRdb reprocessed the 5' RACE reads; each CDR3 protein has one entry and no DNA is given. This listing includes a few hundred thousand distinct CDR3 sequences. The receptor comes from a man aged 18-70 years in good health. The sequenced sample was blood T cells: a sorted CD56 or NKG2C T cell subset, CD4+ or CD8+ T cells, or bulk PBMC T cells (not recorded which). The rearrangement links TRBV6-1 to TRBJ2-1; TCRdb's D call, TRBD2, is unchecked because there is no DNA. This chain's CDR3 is CASRVTSGGALEQFF.